Sequencing of this T cell receptor beta chain was carried out in a study of regulatory T cells in long-lasting Graves disease. Study-wide results and caveats: TRBV28 was favored in persistent disease, as were TRBJ1-2 and TRBJ2-5.

V shed 5 bases and J shed 1 base, with 14 bases lying between them. Germline V gene data show CDR1 as SGHAT and CDR2 as FQNNGV. The CDR3 loop spans 15 amino acids. This clonotype showed up many times. As yet, its antigen is unknown. Arm-PCR of CDR3 regions and iRepertoire HTBI primers were used to build TCR beta libraries. TCRdb re-called the multiplex PCR reads with MiXCR, one entry per CDR3 protein. The data contain hundreds of thousands of distinct CDR3 sequences, around 30% of them seen just once; the ten biggest clones take up 40% to 55%. Time point indicated: persistent/refractory GD, antithyroid drugs over 5 years with positive TRAb. PBMC-extracted RNA yielded the TCR library. Patient provenance is recorded as an endocrinology department in Xi'an, China.

Sample: peripheral blood mononuclear cells (PBMCs), taken when the disease was refractory, from a patient treated with antithyroid drugs. The receptor was isolated from a female donor with Graves disease. The chain couples TRBV11-2 to TRBJ1-1, with D maybe TRBD1 (6 bases). CDR3 region: CASSDGGKGNTEAFF. CDR3 DNA sequence: TGTGCCAGCAGCGACGGGGGCAAGGGGAACACTGAAGCTTTCTTT.